This T cell receptor beta chain stems from a study of CD8+ T cells in alopecia areata. Note on this clone: What it binds is not known.

The germline V gene encodes CDR1 KGHSH and CDR2 LQKENI. The CDR3 totals 13 residues. With V trimmed by 3 bases and J by 3 bases, 2 bases remained unmatched. Lesional scalp punch biopsies and peripheral blood came from alopecia areata patients. Study findings and constraints: Normal skin contains resident alphabeta T cells, and these are also sequenced in scalp samples. Whereas mice showed it more clearly, TCR sharing across patients was murkier, possibly because of HLA. Alopecia totalis/universalis scalp especially showed more expanded CD8+ clones than normal scalp.

Reverse transcription of extracted RNA yielded cDNA, which provided the sequencing template. Clones were read by immunoSEQ multiplex PCR, and TCRdb kept only the in-frame ones, dropping some. The sample contains approximately 82,000 clones, 45% to 60% of which appear only once. The clonotype originates from a human donor with alopecia areata. Sequencing was carried out using NKG2D-high CD8+ T cells sorted from blood. This chain connects TRBV18 to TRBJ2-7; 7 bases are a match to TRBD1. CDR3 DNA sequence: TGTGCCAGCTCACCGGGACAGAACTACGAGCAGTACTTC. Encoded protein: CASSPGQNYEQYF.